This T cell receptor (beta chain) emerged from a study of tumor-infiltrating lymphocytes in primary liver carcinoma. Study-level information: The cohort consisted of patients whose primary liver carcinoma was surgically resected. The patients included men and women who were aged 30 to 69 years.

CDR3 length: 16 residues. Trimming stripped 6 bases from V and 1 base from J, with 18 bases between. In germline, CDR1 is MNHNY, CDR2 SVGAGI (reference sequence). Total RNA amounting to 500 ng was the source from which TCR beta cDNA was made with a constant-region primer. Each TCR beta library was derived from three nested multiplex PCR rounds that employed slightly modified ARM-PCR. The first two PCR rounds, roughly 9 cycles each, used TRBV1-TRBV30 forward primers and a C-beta reverse primer. Using its own MiXCR run on the multiplex PCR reads, TCRdb lists one record per CDR3 protein. The profile shows about 330,000 distinct CDR3 sequences, about 61% of them singletons. Blood RNA originated from unsorted whole blood, with germline DNA additionally extracted. This clonotype was counted a few times. Antigen specificity is unknown. A much bigger clone sits one base away, suggesting this may be a read error.

Regarding the study as a whole: Tumor top-250-clone fractions significantly exceeded those of blood (p = 0.039).

The sample comprised peripheral blood. The TCR originated in a man aged 40-50 years with primary liver carcinoma and hepatitis B virus infection. The V call is TRBV6-6, the J call TRBJ1-1, with a weak D call TRBD1 (5 bases). The CDR3 DNA sequence: TGTGCCAGCAGATACCGGTCGGGAGGGGAGAACACTGAAGCTTTCTTT. It is translated as CASRYRSGGENTEAFF.